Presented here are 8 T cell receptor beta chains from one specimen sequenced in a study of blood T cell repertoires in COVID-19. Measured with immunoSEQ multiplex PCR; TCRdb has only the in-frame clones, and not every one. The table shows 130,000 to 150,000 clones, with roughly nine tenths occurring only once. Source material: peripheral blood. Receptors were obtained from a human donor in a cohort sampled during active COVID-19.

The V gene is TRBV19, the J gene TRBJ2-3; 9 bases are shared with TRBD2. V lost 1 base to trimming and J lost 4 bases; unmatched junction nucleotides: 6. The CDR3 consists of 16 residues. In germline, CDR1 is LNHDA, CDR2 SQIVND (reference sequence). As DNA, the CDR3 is TGTGCCAGTAGTATAGGCGGGGGGGCAGGTTCAGATACGCAGTATTTT. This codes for CASSIGGGAGSDTQYF.

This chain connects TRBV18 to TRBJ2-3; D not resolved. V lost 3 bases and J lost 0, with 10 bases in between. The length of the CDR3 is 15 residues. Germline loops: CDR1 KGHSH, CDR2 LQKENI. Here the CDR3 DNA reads TGTGCCAGCTCACCTTCTTCTACTAGCACAGATACGCAGTATTTT. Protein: CASSPSSTSTDTQYF.

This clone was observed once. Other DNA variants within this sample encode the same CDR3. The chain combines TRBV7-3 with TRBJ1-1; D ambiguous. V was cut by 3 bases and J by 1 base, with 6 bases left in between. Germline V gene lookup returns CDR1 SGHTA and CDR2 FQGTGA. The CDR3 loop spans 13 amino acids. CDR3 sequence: CASSFGRNTEAFF. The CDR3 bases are TGTGCCAGCAGCTTCGGGAGGAACACTGAAGCTTTCTTT.

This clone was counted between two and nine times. CDR3 residues: CASSPQGRLNQPQHF. The CDR3 DNA follows: TGTGCCAGCAGTCCCCAGGGCAGGCTCAATCAGCCCCAGCATTTT. This chain uses TRBV2 with TRBJ1-5; D perhaps matches TRBD1 (5 bases). The CDR3 length is 15 residues. The V gene lost 5 bases and the J gene lost 3 bases, with 14 bases spanning the gap. Per the germline V gene, CDR1 is SNHLY and CDR2 is FYNNEI. Looking up the rest from reference TRBV2 and TRBJ1-5 gives the full variable domain: EPEVTQTPSHQVTQMGQEVILRCVPISNHLYFYWYRQILGQKVEFLVSFYNNEISEKSEIFDDQFSVERPDGSNFTLKIRSTKLEDSAMYFCASSPQGRLNQPQHFGDGTRLSIL.

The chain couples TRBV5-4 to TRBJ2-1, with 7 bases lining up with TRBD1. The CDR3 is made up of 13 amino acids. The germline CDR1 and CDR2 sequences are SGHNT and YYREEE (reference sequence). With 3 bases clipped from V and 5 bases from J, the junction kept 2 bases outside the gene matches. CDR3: CASSWGQNNEQFF. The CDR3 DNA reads TGTGCCAGCAGCTGGGGACAGAACAATGAGCAGTTCTTC.

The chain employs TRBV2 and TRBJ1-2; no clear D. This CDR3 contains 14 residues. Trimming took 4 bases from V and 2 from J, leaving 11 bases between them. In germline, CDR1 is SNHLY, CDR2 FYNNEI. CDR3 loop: CASSGTAGNYGYTF. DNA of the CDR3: TGTGCCAGCAGTGGAACAGCTGGGAACTATGGCTACACCTTC. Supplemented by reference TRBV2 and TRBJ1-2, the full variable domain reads EPEVTQTPSHQVTQMGQEVILRCVPISNHLYFYWYRQILGQKVEFLVSFYNNEISEKSEIFDDQFSVERPDGSNFTLKIRSTKLEDSAMYFCASSGTAGNYGYTFGSGTRLTVV.

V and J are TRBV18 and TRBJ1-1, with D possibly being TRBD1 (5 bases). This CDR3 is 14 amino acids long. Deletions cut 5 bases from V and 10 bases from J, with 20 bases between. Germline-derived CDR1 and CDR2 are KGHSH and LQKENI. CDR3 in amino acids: CASSVRDFELGAFF. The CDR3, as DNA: TGTGCCAGCTCAGTCCGGGACTTTGAGCTGGGAGCTTTCTTT.

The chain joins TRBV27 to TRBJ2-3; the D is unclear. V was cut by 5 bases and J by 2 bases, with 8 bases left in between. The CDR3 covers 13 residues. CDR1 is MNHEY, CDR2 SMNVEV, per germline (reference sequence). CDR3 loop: CASSVTITDTQYF. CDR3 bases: TGTGCCAGCAGTGTCACAATCACAGATACGCAGTATTTT.